A selection of T cell receptor beta chains follows, all from one sample in a study of T-cell reconstitution after alpha-beta-depleted transplantation in children. TCRdb used MiXCR to reprocess the PCR reads, holding one entry per CDR3 protein. The sample yields about 610,000 distinct CDR3 sequences, about 10% seen once. The sample consisted of PBMCs from the stem cell graft donor, taken from the stem cell graft. The receptor source for this set is a human donor who donated a stem cell graft to a child with acute myeloid leukemia. The CDR3 runs from the conserved cysteine through the conserved F or W. D genes are given only for firm matches. Size tells how often a clone was seen (once, few, many) or the class of an expanded clone, and some rows leave it out.

CDR3 protein	CDR3 DNA	clone size	V gene	D gene	J gene
CASRTAHSNQPQHF	TGTGCCAGCAGAACAGCTCATAGCAATCAGCCCCAGCATTTT	NA	TRBV28	NA	TRBJ1-5
CASSGPVQDTQYF	TGTGCCAGCAGTGGCCCGGTTCAGGATACGCAGTATTTT	NA	TRBV25-1	NA	TRBJ2-3
CASSWGGQTYEQYF	TGTGCCAGCAGCTGGGGGGGGCAGACCTACGAGCAGTACTTC	NA	TRBV5-5	NA	TRBJ2-7
CASSFEDGGVRSYNEQFF	TGTGCCAGCAGCTTTGAAGACGGGGGAGTTCGCTCCTACAATGAGCAGTTCTTC	NA	TRBV5-5	NA	TRBJ2-1
CSAQSWDRVSYEQYF	TGCAGTGCTCAGAGTTGGGACAGGGTCTCCTACGAGCAGTACTTC	many	TRBV20-1	TRBD1	TRBJ2-7
CASSELSGGRTGELFF	TGTGCCAGCAGTGAGCTTTCAGGGGGACGCACCGGGGAGCTGTTTTTT	NA	TRBV6-1	TRBD1	TRBJ2-2
CSAPPDGYEQFF	TGCAGTGCTCCGCCGGATGGTTATGAGCAGTTCTTC	few	TRBV20-1	NA	TRBJ2-1
CASSQGGRAGDTQYF	TGCGCCAGCAGCCAAGGTGGGAGGGCCGGAGATACGCAGTATTTT	NA	TRBV4-3	TRBD2	TRBJ2-3
CASGGADSGYQETQYF	TGCGCCAGCGGAGGGGCCGATAGCGGCTACCAAGAGACCCAGTACTTC	few	TRBV5-1	NA	TRBJ2-5
CSVVRAGETQYF	TGCAGCGTTGTCCGGGCAGGGGAGACCCAGTACTTC	few	TRBV29-1	NA	TRBJ2-5
CASSAGGSPDTYEQYF	TGCGCCAGCAGCGCCGGCGGGAGTCCGGACACCTACGAGCAGTACTTC	NA	TRBV5-1	TRBD2	TRBJ2-7
CSARDREGTYEQYF	TGCAGTGCTAGAGATCGAGAGGGGACATACGAGCAGTACTTC	few	TRBV20-1	NA	TRBJ2-7
CASSSPGTSGRNEQFF	TGTGCCAGCAGCTCCCCCGGGACTAGCGGGAGAAATGAGCAGTTCTTC	many	TRBV9	TRBD2	TRBJ2-1
CSAHLAVLAKNIQYF	TGCAGTGCCCACCTAGCGGTCCTAGCCAAAAACATTCAGTACTTC	many	TRBV20-1	TRBD2	TRBJ2-4
CASSSRGTSVYQETQYF	TGTGCCAGCAGTTCCCGTGGGACTAGCGTGTACCAAGAGACCCAGTACTTC	many	TRBV12-3/TRBV12-4	TRBD2	TRBJ2-5
CASSSQGQLFF	TGTGCCAGCAGTTCCCAGGGCCAATTGTTTTTT	few	TRBV6-6	NA	TRBJ2-2
CASSYPGQGAGQYF	TGTGCCAGCAGTTACCCGGGACAGGGGGCAGGGCAGTACTTC	NA	TRBV6-5	TRBD1	TRBJ2-7
CASSKVGGRSYEQYF	TGTGCCAGCAGCAAAGTGGGGGGACGATCCTACGAGCAGTACTTC	many	TRBV21-1	NA	TRBJ2-7
CASSWNDRRYEQYF	TGTGCCAGCAGCTGGAATGACAGGCGCTACGAGCAGTACTTC	NA	TRBV7-9	NA	TRBJ2-7
CASTTDTQYF	TGTGCCAGCACCACAGATACGCAGTATTTT	NA	TRBV12-1	NA	TRBJ2-3
CASSRGTGRAEQYF	TGTGCCAGCAGCCGAGGGACAGGGCGAGCCGAGCAGTACTTC	many	TRBV6-1	TRBD1	TRBJ2-7
CASSVTGSYEQYF	TGTGCCAGCAGTGTAACAGGCTCCTACGAGCAGTACTTC	NA	TRBV25-1	NA	TRBJ2-7
CASSLGPNFGELFF	TGTGCCAGCAGCTTGGGACCCAACTTCGGGGAGCTGTTTTTT	NA	TRBV11-2	NA	TRBJ2-2
CASSQPIGDTDTQYF	TGTGCCAGCAGCCAACCTATAGGGGATACAGATACGCAGTATTTT	many	TRBV3-1	NA	TRBJ2-3
CASSLSQLAGAQETQYF	TGTGCCAGCAGCTTATCCCAGCTAGCGGGAGCACAAGAGACCCAGTACTTC	few	TRBV7-2	TRBD2	TRBJ2-5
CASSLPGGGAYEQYF	TGTGCCAGCAGTTTACCGGGAGGAGGTGCCTACGAGCAGTACTTC	NA	TRBV28	TRBD2	TRBJ2-7
CAIRPQGREFDEQFF	TGTGCCATCAGGCCCCAGGGGCGGGAGTTTGATGAGCAGTTCTTC	many	TRBV10-3	NA	TRBJ2-1
CASSYASPTEAFF	TGTGCCAGCAGCTACGCGTCTCCCACTGAAGCTTTCTTT	few	TRBV11-2	NA	TRBJ1-1
CASSSSSTGGGADTQYF	TGTGCCAGCAGCTCCTCTTCCACAGGAGGAGGTGCAGATACGCAGTATTTT	many	TRBV11-2	NA	TRBJ2-3
CASRTSGYEQYF	TGTGCCAGTCGGACTAGCGGCTACGAGCAGTACTTC	many	TRBV7-8	TRBD2	TRBJ2-7
CSAPRGGAGTDTQYF	TGCAGTGCTCCTCGGGGTGGAGCAGGCACAGATACGCAGTATTTT	few	TRBV20-1	NA	TRBJ2-3
CASSLGAGGMNTEAFF	TGCGCCAGCAGCTTGGGAGCAGGGGGGATGAACACTGAAGCTTTCTTT	many	TRBV5-1	TRBD1	TRBJ1-1
CSAARGREGYNEQFF	TGCAGTGCCGCCAGAGGGAGAGAAGGCTACAATGAGCAGTTCTTC	few	TRBV20-1	NA	TRBJ2-1
CASSWGDSPYEQYF	TGCGCCAGCAGCTGGGGGGACAGCCCCTACGAGCAGTACTTC	many	TRBV5-1	NA	TRBJ2-7
CSARVLRWVDSASTDTQYF	TGCAGTGCTAGAGTTCTACGGTGGGTTGACAGTGCTAGCACAGATACGCAGTATTTT	few	TRBV20-1	NA	TRBJ2-3
CASSFSGYTDTQYF	TGTGCCAGCAGCTTTAGCGGGTACACAGATACGCAGTATTTT	few	TRBV7-3	TRBD2	TRBJ2-3
CSARDWEREEDTQYF	TGCAGTGCTAGAGATTGGGAGCGGGAGGAAGATACGCAGTATTTT	many	TRBV20-1	TRBD2	TRBJ2-3
CASSPRVGGGGADTQYF	TGTGCCAGCAGCCCTCGGGTAGGGGGAGGTGGGGCAGATACGCAGTATTTT	NA	TRBV4-2	NA	TRBJ2-3
CASRRLAGDTQYF	TGTGCCAGCAGGAGACTAGCGGGAGATACGCAGTATTTT	many	TRBV27	TRBD2	TRBJ2-3
CASISGGLDQPQHF	TGTGCCAGCATCTCGGGGGGCTTGGATCAGCCCCAGCATTTT	few	TRBV6-1	NA	TRBJ1-5
CASRIGGGSNEQFF	TGCGCCAGCAGAATTGGGGGGGGATCCAATGAGCAGTTCTTC	NA	TRBV5-1	TRBD2	TRBJ2-1
CASIRAGETQYF	TGTGCCAGCATTCGAGCGGGGGAGACCCAGTACTTC	NA	TRBV6-1	TRBD2	TRBJ2-5
CASSSPRGTEAFF	TGTGCCAGTTCCTCCCCCAGGGGAACTGAAGCTTTCTTT	few	TRBV25-1	NA	TRBJ1-1
CASSPSGSMSSYNEQFF	TGTGCCAGCAGCCCTAGCGGGAGTATGAGCTCCTACAATGAGCAGTTCTTC	many	TRBV12-3/TRBV12-4	TRBD2	TRBJ2-1
CASSILAGEGTGELFF	TGTGCCAGCAGCATACTAGCGGGAGAAGGGACCGGGGAGCTGTTTTTT	many	TRBV7-9	TRBD2	TRBJ2-2
CASSQDKNWREQYF	TGTGCCAGCAGCCAAGATAAAAACTGGAGGGAGCAGTACTTC	few	TRBV4-2	NA	TRBJ2-7
CASSHRDTSTDTQYF	TGTGCCAGCAGTCACCGGGACACGAGCACAGATACGCAGTATTTT	many	TRBV6-5	NA	TRBJ2-3